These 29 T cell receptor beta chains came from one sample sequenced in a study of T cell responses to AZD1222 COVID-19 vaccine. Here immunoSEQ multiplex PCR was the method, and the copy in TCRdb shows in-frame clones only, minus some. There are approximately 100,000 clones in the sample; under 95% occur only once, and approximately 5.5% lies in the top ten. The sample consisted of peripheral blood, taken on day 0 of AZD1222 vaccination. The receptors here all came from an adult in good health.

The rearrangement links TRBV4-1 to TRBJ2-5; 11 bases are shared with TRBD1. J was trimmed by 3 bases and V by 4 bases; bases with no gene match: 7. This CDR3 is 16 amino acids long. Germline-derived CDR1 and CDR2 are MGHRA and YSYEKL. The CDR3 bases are TGCGCCAGCAGCCCGCACGGACAGGGGGCTGAAGAGACCCAGTACTTC. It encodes CASSPHGQGAEETQYF.

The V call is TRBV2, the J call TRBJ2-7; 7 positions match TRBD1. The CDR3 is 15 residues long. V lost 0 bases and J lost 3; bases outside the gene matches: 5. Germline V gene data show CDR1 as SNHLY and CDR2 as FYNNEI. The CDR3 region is CASSEATGTVYEQYF. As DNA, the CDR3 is TGTGCCAGCAGTGAAGCAACGGGGACAGTCTACGAGCAGTACTTC.

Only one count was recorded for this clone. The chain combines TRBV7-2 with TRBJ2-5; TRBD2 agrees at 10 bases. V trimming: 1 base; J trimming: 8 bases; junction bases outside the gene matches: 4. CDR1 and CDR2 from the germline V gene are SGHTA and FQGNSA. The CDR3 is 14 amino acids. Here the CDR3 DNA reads TGTGCCAGCAGCTTAGAAGCGGGGGGGGTTACCCAGTACTTC. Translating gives CASSLEAGGVTQYF.

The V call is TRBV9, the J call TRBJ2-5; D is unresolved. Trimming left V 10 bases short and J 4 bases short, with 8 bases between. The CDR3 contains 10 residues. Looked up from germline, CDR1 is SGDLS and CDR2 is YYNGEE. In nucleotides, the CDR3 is TGTGCCCCGAAGAGAGAGACCCAGTACTTC. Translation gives CAPKRETQYF.

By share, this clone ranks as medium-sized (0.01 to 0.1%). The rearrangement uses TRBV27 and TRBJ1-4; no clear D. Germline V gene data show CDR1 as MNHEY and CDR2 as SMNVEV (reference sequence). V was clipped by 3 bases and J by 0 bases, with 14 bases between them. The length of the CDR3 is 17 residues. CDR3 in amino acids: CASSLIGYLATNEKLFF. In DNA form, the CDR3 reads TGTGCCAGCAGTTTGATAGGGTACCTTGCAACTAATGAAAAACTGTTTTTT.

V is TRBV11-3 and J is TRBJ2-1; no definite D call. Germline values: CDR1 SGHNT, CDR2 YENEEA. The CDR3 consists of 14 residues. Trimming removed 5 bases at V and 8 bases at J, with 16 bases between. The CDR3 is CASSLMPRSDEQFF. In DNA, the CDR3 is TGTGCCAGCAGCCTCATGCCTCGGAGCGATGAGCAGTTCTTC.

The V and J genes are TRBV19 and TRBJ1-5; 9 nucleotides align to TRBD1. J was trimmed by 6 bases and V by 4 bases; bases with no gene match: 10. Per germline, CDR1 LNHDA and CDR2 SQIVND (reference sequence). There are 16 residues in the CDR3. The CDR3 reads CASSTIQGASSQPQHF. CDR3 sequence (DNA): TGTGCCAGTAGTACAATACAGGGGGCGAGTAGTCAGCCCCAGCATTTT.

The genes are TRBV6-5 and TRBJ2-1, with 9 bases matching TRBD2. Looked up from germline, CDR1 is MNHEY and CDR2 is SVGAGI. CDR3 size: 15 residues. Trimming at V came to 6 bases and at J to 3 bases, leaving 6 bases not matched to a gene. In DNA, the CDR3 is TGTGCCAGCAGCGCCGGGACTAGCTACTACAATGAGCAGTTCTTC. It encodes CASSAGTSYYNEQFF.

CDR3 protein: CATSRVSSGSNEQFF. The CDR3 nucleotides read TGTGCCACCAGCAGAGTGTCTAGCGGGAGTAATGAGCAGTTCTTC. This chain links TRBV15 with TRBJ2-1; 10 nucleotides align to TRBD2. Germline trimming cut 1 base from V and 7 bases from J; bases unmatched to any gene: 4. Germline CDR1 and CDR2: LNHNV and YYDKDF (reference sequence). This CDR3 is 15 amino acids long.

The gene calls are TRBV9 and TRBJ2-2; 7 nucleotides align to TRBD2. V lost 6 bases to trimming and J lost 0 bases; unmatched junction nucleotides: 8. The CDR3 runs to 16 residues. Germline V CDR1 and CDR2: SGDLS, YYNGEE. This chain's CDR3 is CASNPSRGANTGELFF. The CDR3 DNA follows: TGTGCCAGCAATCCCTCACGGGGGGCGAACACCGGGGAGCTGTTTTTT. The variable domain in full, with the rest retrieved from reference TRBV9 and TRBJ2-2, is DSGVTQTPKHLITATGQRVTLRCSPRSGDLSVYWYQQSLDQGLQFLIQYYNGEERAKGNILERFSAQQFPDLHSELNLSSLELGDSALYFCASNPSRGANTGELFFGEGSRLTVL.

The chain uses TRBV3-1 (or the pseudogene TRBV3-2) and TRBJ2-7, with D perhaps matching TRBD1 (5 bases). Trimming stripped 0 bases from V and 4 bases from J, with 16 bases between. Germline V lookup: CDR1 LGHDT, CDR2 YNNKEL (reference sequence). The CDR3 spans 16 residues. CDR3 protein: CASSQDLSAGMYEQYF. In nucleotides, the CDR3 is TGTGCCAGCAGCCAAGATTTGTCGGCAGGGATGTACGAGCAGTACTTC.

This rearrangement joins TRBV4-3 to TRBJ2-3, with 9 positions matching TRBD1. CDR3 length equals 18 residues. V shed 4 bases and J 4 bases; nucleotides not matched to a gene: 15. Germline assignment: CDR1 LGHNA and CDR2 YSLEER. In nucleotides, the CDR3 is TGCGCCAGCAGCCTTACCCTCAGACAGGGGGGATATCCAGATACGCAGTATTTT. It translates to CASSLTLRQGGYPDTQYF.

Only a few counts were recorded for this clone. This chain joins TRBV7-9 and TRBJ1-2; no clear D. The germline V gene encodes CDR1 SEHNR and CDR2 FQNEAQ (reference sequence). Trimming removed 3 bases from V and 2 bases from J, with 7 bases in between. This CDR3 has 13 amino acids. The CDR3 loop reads CASSFLANYGYTF. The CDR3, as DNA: TGTGCCAGCAGCTTTTTGGCAAACTATGGCTACACCTTC.

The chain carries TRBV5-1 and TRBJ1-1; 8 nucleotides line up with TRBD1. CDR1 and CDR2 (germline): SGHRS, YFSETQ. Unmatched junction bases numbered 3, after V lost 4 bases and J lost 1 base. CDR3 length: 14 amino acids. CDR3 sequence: CASSIQGENTEAFF. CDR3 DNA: TGCGCCAGCAGCATACAGGGGGAGAACACTGAAGCTTTCTTT.

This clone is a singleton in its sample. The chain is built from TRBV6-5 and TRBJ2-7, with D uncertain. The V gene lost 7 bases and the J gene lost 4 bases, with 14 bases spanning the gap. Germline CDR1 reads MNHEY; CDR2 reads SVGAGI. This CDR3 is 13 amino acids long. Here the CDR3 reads CASTTPGRYEQYF. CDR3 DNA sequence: TGTGCCAGCACGACCCCCGGGCGGTACGAGCAGTACTTC.

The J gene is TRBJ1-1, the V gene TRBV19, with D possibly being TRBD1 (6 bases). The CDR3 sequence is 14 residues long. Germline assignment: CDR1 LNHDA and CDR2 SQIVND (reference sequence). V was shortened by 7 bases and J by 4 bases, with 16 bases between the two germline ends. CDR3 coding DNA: TGTGCCAGTATCCCGGGGGCTATATTCACTGAAGCTTTCTTT. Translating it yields CASIPGAIFTEAFF. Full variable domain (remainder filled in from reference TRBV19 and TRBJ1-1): DGGITQSPKYLFRKEGQNVTLSCEQNLNHDAMYWYRQDPGQGLRLIYYSQIVNDFQKGDIAEGYSVSREKKESFPLTVTSAQKNPTAFYLCASIPGAIFTEAFFGQGTRLTVV.

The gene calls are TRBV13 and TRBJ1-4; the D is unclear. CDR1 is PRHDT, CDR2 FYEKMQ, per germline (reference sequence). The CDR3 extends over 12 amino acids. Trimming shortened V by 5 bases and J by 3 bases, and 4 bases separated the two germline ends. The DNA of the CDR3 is TGTGCCAGCAGCCGATCTAATGAAAAACTGTTTTTT. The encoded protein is CASSRSNEKLFF.

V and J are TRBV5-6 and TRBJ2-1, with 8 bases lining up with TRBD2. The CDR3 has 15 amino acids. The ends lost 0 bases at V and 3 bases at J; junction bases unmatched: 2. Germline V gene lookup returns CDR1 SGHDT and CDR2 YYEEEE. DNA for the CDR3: TGTGCCAGCAGCTTGGAAGCGGGAGTCTACAATGAGCAGTTCTTC. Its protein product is CASSLEAGVYNEQFF.

CDR3 DNA sequence: TGTGCCAGCAGCTCCGGGACTGCCGCCCGTGGAGATACGCAGTATTTT. Its translation is CASSSGTAARGDTQYF. The rearrangement links TRBV13 to TRBJ2-3; D perhaps matches TRBD2 (6 bases). CDR3 size: 16 residues. With 4 bases removed from V and 5 bases from J, the gap between germline ends came to 19 bases. Per the germline V gene, CDR1 is PRHDT and CDR2 is FYEKMQ (reference sequence).

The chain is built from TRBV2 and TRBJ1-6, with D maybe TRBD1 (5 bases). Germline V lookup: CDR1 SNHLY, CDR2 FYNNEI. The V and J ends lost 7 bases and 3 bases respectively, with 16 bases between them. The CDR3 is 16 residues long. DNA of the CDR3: TGTGCCAGCACTTTGGGGGGAGAGGGCTATAATTCACCCCTCCACTTT. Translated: CASTLGGEGYNSPLHF. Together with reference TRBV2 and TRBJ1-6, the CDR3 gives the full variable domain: EPEVTQTPSHQVTQMGQEVILRCVPISNHLYFYWYRQILGQKVEFLVSFYNNEISEKSEIFDDQFSVERPDGSNFTLKIRSTKLEDSAMYFCASTLGGEGYNSPLHFGNGTRLTVT.

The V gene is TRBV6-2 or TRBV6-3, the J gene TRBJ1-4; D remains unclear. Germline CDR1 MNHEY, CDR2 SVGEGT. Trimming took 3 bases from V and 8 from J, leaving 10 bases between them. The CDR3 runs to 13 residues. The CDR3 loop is CASSYLGWEKLFF. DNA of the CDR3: TGTGCCAGCAGTTATTTGGGATGGGAAAAACTGTTTTTT.

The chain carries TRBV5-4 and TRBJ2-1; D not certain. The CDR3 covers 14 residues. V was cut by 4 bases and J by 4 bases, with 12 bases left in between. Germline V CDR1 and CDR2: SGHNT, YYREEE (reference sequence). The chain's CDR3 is CASSMNDGYNEQFF. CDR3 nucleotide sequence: TGTGCCAGCAGCATGAACGATGGGTACAATGAGCAGTTCTTC.

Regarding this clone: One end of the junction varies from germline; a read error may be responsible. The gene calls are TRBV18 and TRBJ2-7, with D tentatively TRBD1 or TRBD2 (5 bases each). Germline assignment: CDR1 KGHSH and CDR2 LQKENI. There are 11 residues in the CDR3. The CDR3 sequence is CASSNPGAPSF. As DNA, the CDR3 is TGTGCCAGCTCAAACCCCGGGGCCCCTTCATTC.

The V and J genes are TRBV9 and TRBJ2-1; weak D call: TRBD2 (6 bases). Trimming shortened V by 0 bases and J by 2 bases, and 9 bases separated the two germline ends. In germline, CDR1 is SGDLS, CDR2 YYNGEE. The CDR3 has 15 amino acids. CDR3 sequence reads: CASSVVGEAYNEQFF. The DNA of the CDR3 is TGTGCCAGCAGCGTAGTAGGGGAGGCCTACAATGAGCAGTTCTTC.

The CDR3 protein is CASLLGAGAGGYTF. The CDR3 nucleotides are TGTGCCAGTTTACTGGGGGCTGGTGCGGGTGGCTACACCTTC. The chain joins TRBV5-4 to TRBJ1-2, with TRBD1 as a possible D gene (6 bases). There are 14 residues in the CDR3. Trimming cost V 8 bases and J 7 bases, with 21 bases left between them. Germline V CDR1 and CDR2: SGHNT, YYREEE (reference sequence).

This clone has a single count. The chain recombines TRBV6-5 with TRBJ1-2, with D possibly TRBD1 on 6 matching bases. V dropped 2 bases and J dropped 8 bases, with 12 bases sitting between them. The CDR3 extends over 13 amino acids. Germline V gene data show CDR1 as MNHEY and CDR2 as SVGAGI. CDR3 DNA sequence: TGTGCCAGCAGTTACACCCCAGGGGCCGGCTACACCTTC. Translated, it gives CASSYTPGAGYTF.

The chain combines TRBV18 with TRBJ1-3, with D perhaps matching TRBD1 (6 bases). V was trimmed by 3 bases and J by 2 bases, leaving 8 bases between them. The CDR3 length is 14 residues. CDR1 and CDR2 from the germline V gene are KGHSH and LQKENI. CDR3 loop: CASSPDRTGNTIYF. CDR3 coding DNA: TGTGCCAGCTCACCCGACAGGACTGGAAACACCATATATTTT. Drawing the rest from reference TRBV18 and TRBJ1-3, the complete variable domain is NAGVMQNPRHLVRRRGQEARLRCSPMKGHSHVYWYRQLPEEGLKFMVYLQKENIIDESGMPKERFSAEFPKEGPSILRIQQVVRGDSAAYFCASSPDRTGNTIYFGEGSWLTVV.

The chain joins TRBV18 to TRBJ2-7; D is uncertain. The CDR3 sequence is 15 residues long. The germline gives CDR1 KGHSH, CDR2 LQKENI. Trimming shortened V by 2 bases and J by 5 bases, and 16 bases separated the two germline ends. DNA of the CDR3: TGTGCCAGCTCACCATCGCCTTCAGTTGCGGACGAGCAGTACTTC. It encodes CASSPSPSVADEQYF.

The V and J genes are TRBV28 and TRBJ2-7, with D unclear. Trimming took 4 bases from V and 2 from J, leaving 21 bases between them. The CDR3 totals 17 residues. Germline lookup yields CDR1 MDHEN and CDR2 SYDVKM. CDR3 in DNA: TGTGCCAGCAGTTCACGTCGTGGGAAACGAAGTACCTACGAGCAGTACTTC. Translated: CASSSRRGKRSTYEQYF.